The next 15 T cell receptor beta chains were all read from a single sample in a study of blood T cell repertoires in COVID-19. Profiling relied on immunoSEQ multiplex PCR, and the TCRdb table lists in-frame clones only, not all of them. Of 250,000 or so clones in the sample, 70% to 90% were seen once. Sequencing was carried out using peripheral blood. The receptor source for this set is a man aged 25 to 45 with active or convalescent COVID-19.

Only one count was recorded for this clone. The genes are TRBV18 and TRBJ2-5; 8 positions match TRBD2. The CDR3 is made up of 14 amino acids. V lost 3 bases, J lost 5 bases, and 5 bases stayed unmatched. Germline-derived CDR1 and CDR2 are KGHSH and LQKENI. The CDR3 region has the DNA TGTGCCAGCTCACCGTTTAGCGGGGAGGAGACCCAGTACTTC. Its protein product is CASSPFSGEETQYF.

V usage is TRBV9 and J usage is TRBJ1-3; D gene ambiguous. The CDR3 is 15 amino acids. CDR1 is SGDLS and CDR2 is YYNGEE in the germline V gene. The V gene lost 2 bases and the J gene lost 0 bases, with 9 bases spanning the gap. The CDR3 loop reads CASSVLASSGNTIYF. The DNA for the CDR3 is TGTGCCAGCAGCGTCTTAGCAAGCTCTGGAAACACCATATATTTT.

This chain joins TRBV4-2 and TRBJ2-7, with 9 bases that match TRBD2. Germline values: CDR1 LGHNA, CDR2 YNFKEQ. Losses at the gene ends were 1 base for V and 4 bases for J; bases not matched to a gene: 2. The CDR3 is 14 residues long. The DNA of the CDR3 is TGTGCCAGCAGCCAAGTGCTAGCGGGGTACGAGCAGTACTTC. Amino acid sequence: CASSQVLAGYEQYF.

The rearrangement joins TRBV19 to TRBJ1-4; the D gene is possibly TRBD1 (5 bases). CDR1 LNHDA and CDR2 SQIVND come from the germline V gene (reference sequence). V lost 5 bases and J 5 bases, leaving 12 bases between the germline ends. The CDR3 extends over 14 amino acids. Written as DNA, the CDR3 is TGTGCCAGTAGTCGTGCGGGACCGAATGAAAAACTGTTTTTT. Protein: CASSRAGPNEKLFF. The full variable domain, rest sourced from reference TRBV19 and TRBJ1-4, is DGGITQSPKYLFRKEGQNVTLSCEQNLNHDAMYWYRQDPGQGLRLIYYSQIVNDFQKGDIAEGYSVSREKKESFPLTVTSAQKNPTAFYLCASSRAGPNEKLFFGSGTQLSVL.

This clone appeared a single time. The chain links TRBV29-1 to TRBJ1-5; D gene unclear. V lost 4 bases and J lost 7, with 8 bases in between. Germline CDR1 and CDR2: SQVTM and ANQGSEA. CDR3 size: 11 residues. This CDR3 reads CSVAGRQPQHF. The CDR3 DNA reads as TGCAGCGTTGCGGGGAGGCAGCCCCAGCATTTT.

There are a few counts of this clone. The chain recombines TRBV5-4 with TRBJ1-2; TRBD1 might be the D (5 bases). The CDR3 length is 18 residues. Trimming stripped 5 bases from V and 0 bases from J, with 23 bases between. Germline V lookup: CDR1 SGHNT, CDR2 YYREEE (reference sequence). The CDR3: CASRGPGGKGGANYGYTF. CDR3 bases: TGTGCCAGCAGGGGGCCGGGCGGCAAGGGAGGCGCTAACTATGGCTACACCTTC.

The CDR3 reads CASSPGQLLNSPLHF. The CDR3 coding sequence is TGCGCCAGCAGCCCGGGACAGCTCTTAAATTCACCCCTCCACTTT. V is TRBV5-1 and J is TRBJ1-6; 7 nucleotides agree with TRBD1. CDR1 and CDR2 (germline): SGHRS, YFSETQ. The length of the CDR3 is 15 residues. V shed 4 bases, J shed 7 bases, and the junction held 8 bases outside the gene matches.

The chain joins TRBV13 to TRBJ2-1, with 7 positions matching TRBD2. V shed 6 bases and J 5 bases; nucleotides not matched to a gene: 4. CDR3 size: 13 residues. Germline CDR1 is PRHDT and CDR2 is FYEKMQ (reference sequence). The CDR3, as DNA: TGTGCCAGCAGACTTGCGGGAGACAATGAGCAGTTCTTC. It encodes CASRLAGDNEQFF.

This sequence joins TRBV2 and TRBJ1-1; the D is unclear. CDR1 and CDR2 (germline): SNHLY, FYNNEI. The CDR3 extends over 13 amino acids. The ends were cut back, 5 bases at V and 4 bases at J, with 11 bases in the middle. As DNA, the CDR3 is TGTGCCAGCAGTACTTTCGAAGCCACTGAAGCTTTCTTT. This translates into CASSTFEATEAFF.

The chain links TRBV5-6 to TRBJ1-2; 9 bases fit TRBD1. The J segment lost 12 bases and the V segment lost 4 bases, leaving 10 bases of the junction unmatched. The CDR3 covers 13 residues. Germline V gene sequence: CDR1 SGHDT, CDR2 YYEEEE. CDR3 nucleotides: TGTGCCAGCAGCCCGGGACAGGGTGTCTTAGACACCTTC. Residues: CASSPGQGVLDTF.

This clone was seen just once. J is TRBJ1-1 and V is TRBV24-1; D may be TRBD1 (6 bases). Per the germline V gene, CDR1 is KGHDR and CDR2 is SFDVKD. The CDR3 is 21 residues long. The V gene lost 1 base and the J gene lost 0 bases, with 26 bases spanning the gap. This CDR3 reads CATSDLSAGVGTCRMNTEAFF. The CDR3 DNA reads as TGTGCCACCAGTGATTTATCGGCAGGGGTTGGCACTTGTCGGATGAACACTGAAGCTTTCTTT.

The chain employs TRBV6-4 and TRBJ2-1; 8 nucleotides align to TRBD1. CDR1 MRHNA and CDR2 SNTAGT come from the germline V gene. V shed 3 bases and J 6 bases; nucleotides not matched to a gene: 4. The CDR3 consists of 14 residues. Written as DNA, the CDR3 is TGTGCCAGCAGTGAAGGACAGGGTTCCAATGAGCAGTTCTTC. Translation gives CASSEGQGSNEQFF.

This clone was seen a single time. The V and J genes are TRBV5-1 and TRBJ2-5; D not certain. Trimming took 2 bases from V and 1 from J, leaving 9 bases between them. Germline assignment: CDR1 SGHRS and CDR2 YFSETQ. The CDR3 is 14 residues long. As DNA, the CDR3 is TGCGCCAGCAGCTTCAGTTCCTCCCAAGAGACCCAGTACTTC. The encoded protein is CASSFSSSQETQYF.

The chain's CDR3 is CARLQGSYGYTF. The CDR3 DNA is TGTGCCAGGCTACAGGGGAGCTATGGCTACACCTTC. This chain uses TRBV2 with TRBJ1-2; 7 bases align to TRBD1. The CDR3 sequence is 12 residues long. The trim removed 9 bases at V and 4 bases at J, leaving 5 bases unmatched. Germline loops: CDR1 SNHLY, CDR2 FYNNEI.

CDR3 DNA sequence: TGTGCCAGCAGGAGGGGGCAGGGTTCTGAAAAACTGTTTTTT. It specifies CASRRGQGSEKLFF. The chain couples TRBV2 to TRBJ1-4; TRBD1 aligns across 7 bases. CDR1 is SNHLY, CDR2 FYNNEI, per germline. This CDR3 has 14 residues. J was trimmed by 7 bases and V by 6 bases; bases with no gene match: 8.